This T cell receptor (beta chain) was sequenced in a study of OX40 agonist ivuxolimab in advanced cancers. Background on the study: The group had a mean age of 60 years, ranged from roughly 20 to 79, and was 75% to 85% male. Among those treated, three patients had partial responses, one with hepatocellular carcinoma and two with cutaneous melanoma.

Clones were read by immunoSEQ multiplex PCR, and TCRdb kept only the in-frame ones, dropping some. Among around 140,000 clones listed, around 93% were seen once. Germline lookup yields CDR1 MNHNY and CDR2 SVGAGI (reference sequence). The CDR3 sequence is 11 residues long. The V and J ends lost 7 bases and 4 bases respectively, with 8 bases between them. The source of this sequence is an adult with an advanced solid tumor such as melanoma, head and neck, liver or kidney cancer. The chain is built from TRBV6-6 and TRBJ2-7, with D unresolved. This specimen was CD4+ or CD8+ T cells sorted from blood, taken in a trial of the OX40 agonist ivuxolimab. CDR3 nucleotides: TGTGCCAGCAACCCCGGATACGAGCAGTACTTC. Encoded protein: CASNPGYEQYF.